The present TCR beta chain was sequenced within a study of blood T cells in healthy people across ages. Regarding the study as a whole: Naive T cell percentage and TCR beta diversity correlated strongly.

Individuals who donated were healthy Caucasians from Russia aged about 6 to 90. The authors isolated at least 6.5 million PBMCs per sample. The CDR3 has 13 amino acids. The V end lost 6 bases, the J end lost 4 bases, and 12 bases lay between the germline ends. CDR1 MNHEY and CDR2 SVGAGI come from the germline V gene. On this clonotype: Its antigen remains unidentified.

The second PCR ran roughly 6 to 12 cycles with a sample-barcoded 5' primer and J-beta primers. TCRdb recomputed calls from the 5' RACE reads with MiXCR, one row per CDR3 protein. This table holds 800,000 or so distinct CDR3 sequences, 55% to 65% found once. Sequenced material: blood. The TCR was taken from a man aged 30 to 45 in good health. The genes are TRBV6-5 and TRBJ2-5; D is unresolved. CDR3 region: CASRRFDIETQYF. The CDR3 DNA sequence: TGTGCCAGCAGAAGGTTCGATATAGAGACCCAGTACTTC.